These 26 T cell receptor beta chains originate from one sample sequenced in a study of T cells in Graves' hyperthyroidism and ophthalmopathy. Using RNA transcripts as the source, TCR beta CDR3 regions were amplified. The HTBI primer set was used in a first-round RT-PCR of the TCR CDR3. TCRdb reprocessed the multiplex PCR reads via MiXCR and lists one record per CDR3 protein. The sample carries 400,000 or so distinct CDR3 sequences, about 14% recorded once. The sample consisted of blood. The source is a woman aged 30 to 39 with Graves' ophthalmopathy.

This clonotype was recorded at least ten times. The rearrangement joins TRBV4-2 to TRBJ2-5; 9 bases match TRBD2. The germline V gene has CDR1 LGHNA and CDR2 YNFKEQ. The CDR3 contains 15 residues. The trim removed 1 base at V and 3 bases at J, leaving 3 bases unmatched. The CDR3 coding sequence is TGTGCCAGCAGCCAAGCCGCTAGCGGGGAAGAGACCCAGTACTTC. Amino acids: CASSQAASGEETQYF.

The V gene is TRBV20-1, the J gene TRBJ1-2; D ambiguous. This CDR3 has 13 amino acids. Germline V lookup: CDR1 DFQATT, CDR2 SNEGSKA (reference sequence). CDR3 nucleotide sequence: TGCAGCCCCTGGGCCGTAGCTAACTATGGCTACACCTTC. It codes for CSPWAVANYGYTF.

This clonotype occurred many times. The rearrangement links TRBV5-1 to TRBJ2-1; the D is unclear. The CDR3 runs 15 residues. Germline V gene data show CDR1 as SGHRS and CDR2 as YFSETQ. V shed 0 bases and J shed 8 bases, with 15 bases lying between them. CDR3 amino acids: CASSLDGVRWDEQFF. The CDR3 coding sequence is TGCGCCAGCAGCTTGGATGGAGTCCGCTGGGATGAGCAGTTCTTC.

This clonotype was seen ten or more times. The CDR3 sequence: CAWSMDRTPRQYF. CDR3 nucleotides: TGTGCCTGGAGTATGGACAGGACCCCCCGGCAGTACTTC. V usage is TRBV30 and J usage is TRBJ2-7, with 7 positions matching TRBD1. V shed 2 bases, J shed 9 bases, and the junction held 10 bases outside the gene matches. The CDR3 consists of 13 residues. From germline, CDR1 is GTSNPN and CDR2 SVGIG (reference sequence).

This clonotype was recorded a few times. The genes are TRBV29-1 and TRBJ1-1; tentatively, D is TRBD1 (5 bases). The CDR3 consists of 14 residues. V was pared by 4 bases and J by 3 bases, with 15 bases between. CDR1 is SQVTM, CDR2 ANQGSEA, per germline. The CDR3 reads CSVVGTRVDTEAFF. Here the CDR3 DNA reads TGCAGCGTTGTAGGGACTAGAGTCGACACTGAAGCTTTCTTT.

Of note for this clonotype: A read error may be the cause here, since a much bigger clone is one base away. The chain recombines TRBV2 with TRBJ2-7; no clear D gene. With 6 bases removed from V and 3 bases from J, the gap between germline ends came to 6 bases. Germline V gives CDR1 SNHLY, CDR2 FYNNEI. This CDR3 contains 11 residues. The CDR3 sequence is CASSQFYEQYF. The CDR3 nucleotides are TGTGCCAGCAGCCAATTCTACGAGCAGTACTTC.

The CDR3 protein is CSDWSSYGYTF. In DNA form, the CDR3 reads TGCAGTGACTGGTCAAGCTATGGCTACACCTTC. The chain carries TRBV29-1 and TRBJ1-2; D is uncertain. CDR3 length equals 11 residues. CDR1 and CDR2 (germline): SQVTM, ANQGSEA.

This clonotype has a count of ten or more. V is TRBV20-1 and J is TRBJ1-2; a possible D gene is TRBD1 (6 bases). The CDR3 consists of 17 residues. In germline, CDR1 is DFQATT, CDR2 SNEGSKA (reference sequence). The V and J ends lost 0 bases and 4 bases respectively, with 21 bases between them. CDR3 loop: CSARDLGGGGLAYGYTF. The CDR3, as DNA: TGCAGTGCTAGAGATTTGGGGGGTGGGGGGCTTGCCTATGGCTACACCTTC.

In its sample, this clonotype was seen many times. V is TRBV19 and J is TRBJ2-6; tentative D call: TRBD1 (7 bases). The length of the CDR3 is 16 residues. Germline CDR1 is LNHDA and CDR2 is SQIVND (reference sequence). V lost 4 bases, J lost 0 bases, and 10 bases lay in between. The CDR3 loop is CASSRQGLSGANVLTF. For the CDR3, the DNA is TGTGCCAGTAGTAGACAGGGACTCTCTGGGGCCAACGTCCTGACTTTC.

This clonotype was seen ten or more times. This chain uses TRBV28 with TRBJ1-3; D may be TRBD1 (5 bases). This CDR3 has 16 residues. V shed 1 base and J shed 0 bases, with 10 bases lying between them. Germline lookup yields CDR1 MDHEN and CDR2 SYDVKM. The CDR3 reads CASSLLSGASGNTIYF. CDR3 DNA: TGTGCCAGCAGTTTATTATCCGGGGCCTCTGGAAACACCATATATTTT.

This clonotype was detected a few times. The chain combines TRBV7-6 with TRBJ2-1, with 11 positions matching TRBD2. The CDR3 consists of 17 residues. Looked up from germline, CDR1 is SGHVS and CDR2 is FNYEAQ. V lost 5 bases and J lost 6; bases outside the gene matches: 12. CDR3 sequence (DNA): TGTGCCAGCAGCAATCCTTTAGCGGGGGGGCCTGGCAATGAGCAGTTCTTC. Its translation: CASSNPLAGGPGNEQFF. Complete variable domain (other parts from reference TRBV7-6 and TRBJ2-1): GAGVSQSPRYKVTKRGQDVALRCDPISGHVSLYWYRQALGQGPEFLTYFNYEAQQDKSGLPNDRFSAERPEGSISTLTIQRTEQRDSAMYRCASSNPLAGGPGNEQFFGPGTRLTVL.

There are a few counts of this clonotype. The V and J genes are TRBV12-3 or TRBV12-4 and TRBJ2-7; D uncertain. The ends were cut back, 6 bases at V and 5 bases at J, with 11 bases in the middle. This CDR3 region has 12 residues. CDR3 in amino acids: CASRADEDEQYF. CDR3 nucleotides: TGTGCCAGCAGGGCGGATGAGGACGAGCAGTACTTC.

The gene calls are TRBV11-3 and TRBJ2-1; D may be TRBD1 (6 bases). V dropped 0 bases and J dropped 4 bases, with 13 bases sitting between them. This CDR3 has 16 residues. CDR1 SGHNT and CDR2 YENEEA come from the germline V gene. The CDR3 protein is CASSLDRGQYYNEQFF. DNA for the CDR3: TGTGCCAGCAGCTTAGATCGAGGACAGTATTACAATGAGCAGTTCTTC.

This clonotype was recorded many times. The chain joins TRBV14 to TRBJ2-1; D is undetermined. V was clipped by 2 bases and J by 10 bases, with 9 bases between them. The germline V gene encodes CDR1 SGHDN and CDR2 FVKESK. The CDR3 extends over 12 amino acids. CDR3 coding DNA: TGTGCCAGCAGCCAACGCAACCGGGAGCAGTTCTTC. It translates to CASSQRNREQFF.

This clonotype was found many times. The chain is built from TRBV6-6 and TRBJ1-1; D is ambiguous. CDR1 is MNHNY, CDR2 SVGAGI, per germline (reference sequence). The CDR3 has 11 amino acids. Trimming stripped 2 bases from V and 9 bases from J, with 7 bases between. Here the CDR3 reads CASSYTGKAFF. The CDR3 region has the DNA TGTGCCAGCAGTTACACGGGGAAAGCTTTCTTT.

This clonotype was picked up many times. The chain couples TRBV2 to TRBJ2-7, with 9 positions matching TRBD1. CDR3 length: 15 residues. The germline gives CDR1 SNHLY, CDR2 FYNNEI. Trimming took 5 bases from V and 6 from J; bases not matched to a gene: 11. The CDR3 nucleotides are TGTGCCAGCAGTCCAGCCGGGACAGGGACGACCGAGCAGTACTTC. This gives the protein CASSPAGTGTTEQYF.

This clonotype was counted at least ten times. The chain employs TRBV3-1 and TRBJ1-3; tentative D call: TRBD1 (5 bases). The V gene's germline CDR1 is LGHDT and CDR2 YNNKEL (reference sequence). V lost 1 base to trimming and J lost 2 bases, with 21 bases between them. This CDR3 is built from 19 residues. Here the CDR3 reads CASSQVGGEGGAPGNTIYF. The CDR3 DNA sequence: TGTGCCAGCAGCCAAGTGGGGGGTGAGGGAGGGGCACCTGGAAACACCATATATTTT.

This clonotype was counted many times. The V gene is TRBV4-2, the J gene TRBJ2-7; perhaps TRBD2 as D (6 bases). CDR1 LGHNA and CDR2 YNFKEQ come from the germline V gene. V shed 1 base and J shed 7 bases, with 8 bases lying between them. The CDR3 runs to 12 residues. The CDR3 here is CASSQAGGEQYF. In nucleotides, the CDR3 is TGTGCCAGCAGCCAAGCCGGGGGAGAGCAGTACTTC.

This clonotype was counted at least ten times. The chain combines TRBV2 with TRBJ2-2; D uncertain. There are 13 residues in the CDR3. Deletions cut 6 bases from V and 5 bases from J, with 10 bases between. From germline, CDR1 is SNHLY and CDR2 FYNNEI. CDR3 sequence: CASSSRLTGELFF. In DNA, the CDR3 is TGTGCCAGCAGCAGTAGACTGACCGGGGAGCTGTTTTTT.

A remark on this clonotype: This may arise from a read error, as a much more abundant clone is one base away. This CDR3 is CASAPGQASKNIQYF. CDR3 coding DNA: TGTGCCAGCGCCCCGGGACAGGCTTCCAAAAACATTCAGTACTTC. This chain uses TRBV28 with TRBJ2-4; 8 bases are shared with TRBD1. V lost 8 bases to trimming and J lost 2 bases; unmatched junction nucleotides: 8. The CDR3 loop spans 15 amino acids. Germline assignment: CDR1 MDHEN and CDR2 SYDVKM.

This clonotype was picked up many times. This rearrangement joins TRBV28 to TRBJ2-7; TRBD2 is a possible D gene (5 bases). Trimming left V 8 bases short and J 5 bases short, with 13 bases between. From germline, CDR1 is MDHEN and CDR2 SYDVKM. This CDR3 is built from 12 residues. The CDR3, as DNA: TGTGCCAGCGGGAGTAGGATCCACGAGCAGTACTTC. It yields the protein CASGSRIHEQYF.

The chain joins TRBV4-1 to TRBJ1-2, with a weak D call TRBD1 (5 bases). CDR3 length: 16 residues. V dropped 1 base and J dropped 5 bases, with 17 bases sitting between them. Germline loops: CDR1 MGHRA, CDR2 YSYEKL. The chain's CDR3 is CASSQGPGVSRYGYTF. CDR3 coding DNA: TGCGCCAGCAGCCAAGGTCCGGGGGTCAGTAGGTATGGCTACACCTTC.

This clonotype was observed many times. The V and J genes are TRBV6-1 and TRBJ1-5; tentative D call: TRBD1 (6 bases). Germline CDR1 is MNHNS and CDR2 is SASEGT. V was pared by 7 bases and J by 6 bases, with 16 bases between. The CDR3 has 14 amino acids. Written as DNA, the CDR3 is TGTGCCAGCAACCCCACAGGGTTTGGTCAGCCCCAGCATTTT. It translates to CASNPTGFGQPQHF.

V and J are TRBV11-2 and TRBJ2-7; 8 bases align to TRBD1. The CDR3 consists of 13 residues. The germline gives CDR1 SGHAT, CDR2 FQNNGV. V gave up 6 bases and J gave up 3 bases; unmatched junction bases: 4. The CDR3 sequence: CASSFGTGYEQYF. The CDR3 DNA is TGTGCCAGCAGTTTCGGGACAGGCTACGAGCAGTACTTC.

This clonotype was detected many times. The gene calls are TRBV7-6 and TRBJ2-5; possible D gene TRBD1, 6 bases. The germline V gene encodes CDR1 SGHVS and CDR2 FNYEAQ. Trimming pared 4 bases from V and 4 bases from J, leaving 16 bases between. The CDR3 totals 15 residues. CDR3 bases: TGTGCCAGCAGCTCCGAAGCAGGGGTAGGAGAGACCCAGTACTTC. Encoded protein: CASSSEAGVGETQYF.

This clonotype was observed many times. J is TRBJ1-2 and V is TRBV6-1, with D possibly TRBD1 on 6 matching bases. Germline V gives CDR1 MNHNS, CDR2 SASEGT. The CDR3 covers 13 residues. The V end was cut by 2 bases, the J end by 4 bases, with 8 bases between. The CDR3, as DNA: TGTGCCAGCAGTGAAAGGGGGGTCTATGGCTACACCTTC. As protein: CASSERGVYGYTF.